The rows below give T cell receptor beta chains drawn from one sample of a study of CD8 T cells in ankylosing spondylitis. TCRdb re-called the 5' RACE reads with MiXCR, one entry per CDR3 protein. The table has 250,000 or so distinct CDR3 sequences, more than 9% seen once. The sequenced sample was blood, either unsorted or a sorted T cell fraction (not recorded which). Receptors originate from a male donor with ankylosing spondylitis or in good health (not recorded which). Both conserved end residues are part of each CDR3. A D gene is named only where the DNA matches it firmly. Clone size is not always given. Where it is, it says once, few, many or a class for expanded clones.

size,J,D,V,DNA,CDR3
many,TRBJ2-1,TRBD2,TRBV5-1,TGCGCCAGCAGCTGGGGTGGACTAGCGGGAGGATCGTCGGTGGATGAGCAGTTCTTC,CASSWGGLAGGSSVDEQFF
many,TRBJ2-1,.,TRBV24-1,TGTGCCACCAGTCCAGGATCCTACAATGAGCAGTTCTTC,CATSPGSYNEQFF
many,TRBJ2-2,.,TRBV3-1,TGTGCCAGCAGCCAAGGGGACTCGTTGTCTGTTAGCCGGGAGCTGTTTTTT,CASSQGDSLSVSRELFF
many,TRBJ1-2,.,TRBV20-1,TGCAGTGCTAGAGAACTGGATGGCTACACCTTC,CSARELDGYTF
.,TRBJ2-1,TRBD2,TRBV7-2,TGTGCCAGCAGCTTAGATAGCGGGACTACCTACAATGAGCAGTTCTTC,CASSLDSGTTYNEQFF
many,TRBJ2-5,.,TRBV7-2,TGTGCCAGCAGCTTAGCTGCGGGCGGGGCCCAAGAGACCCAGTACTTC,CASSLAAGGAQETQYF
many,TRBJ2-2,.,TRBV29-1,TGCAGCGTTGGGCCACACACCGGGGAGCTGTTTTTT,CSVGPHTGELFF
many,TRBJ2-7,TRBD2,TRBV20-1,TGCAGTGCTAGTTCCGGACTAGGGTCCTACGAGCAGTACTTC,CSASSGLGSYEQYF
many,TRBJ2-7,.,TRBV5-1,TGCGCCAGCAGCTTCTCAGACTCCTACGAGCAGTACTTC,CASSFSDSYEQYF
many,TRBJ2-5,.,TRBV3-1,TGTGCCAGCAGCCAAGATCTTATCGGCAGTCAAGAGACCCAGTACTTC,CASSQDLIGSQETQYF
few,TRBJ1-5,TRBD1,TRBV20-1,TGCAGTGCAGGGACAGGGTTCGAGGATCAGCCCCAGCATTTT,CSAGTGFEDQPQHF
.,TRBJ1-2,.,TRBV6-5,TGTGCCAGCAGTTACACAGGTTGGAATGGCTACACCTTC,CASSYTGWNGYTF
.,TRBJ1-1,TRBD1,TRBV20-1,TGCAGTGCAAACCAGGGACAGGCGAACACTGAAGCTTTCTTT,CSANQGQANTEAFF
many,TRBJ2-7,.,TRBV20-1,TGCAGTGTTGAATCGGGACACCTTTACGAGCAGTACTTC,CSVESGHLYEQYF
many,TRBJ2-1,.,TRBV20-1,TGCAGTGCTAGAGATCTGAGGGTGTGGAGCTCCTACAATGAGCAGTTCTTC,CSARDLRVWSSYNEQFF
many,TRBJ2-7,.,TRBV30,TGTGCCTGGAGTGTACGTCTCGTAGCGGTCTCCCTCGAGCAGTACTTC,CAWSVRLVAVSLEQYF
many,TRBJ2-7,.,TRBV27,TGTGCCAGCAGTTTACGGGGGATCCTCTACGAGCAGTACTTC,CASSLRGILYEQYF
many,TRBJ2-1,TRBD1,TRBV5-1,TGCGCCAGCAGCCTGGACAGGGACTACAATGAGCAGTTCTTC,CASSLDRDYNEQFF
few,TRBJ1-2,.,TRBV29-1,TGCAGCGTTGAGGGGGGAGGTAGGAGCTACACCTTC,CSVEGGGRSYTF
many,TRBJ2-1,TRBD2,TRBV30,TGTGCCTGGAGTGCAGCGGGAAATTTCTACAATGAGCAGTTCTTC,CAWSAAGNFYNEQFF
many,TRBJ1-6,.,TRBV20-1,TGCAGTGCTTCCACCGGGACGATTAATTCACCCCTCCACTTT,CSASTGTINSPLHF
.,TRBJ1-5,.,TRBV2,TGTGCCAGCAGACTAAAGTCGGTACCCTACAATCAGCCCCAGCATTTT,CASRLKSVPYNQPQHF
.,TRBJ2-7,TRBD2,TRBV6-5,TGTGCCAGCAGTTACTCGTCCGGGACTAGCTTCCCCTACGAGCAGTACTTC,CASSYSSGTSFPYEQYF
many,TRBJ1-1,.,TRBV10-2,TGCGCCAGCATTCCTACGGGGGGGCTCACTGAAGCTTTCTTT,CASIPTGGLTEAFF
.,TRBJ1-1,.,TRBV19,TGTGCCAGTAGTACACTCCCCGGGTTGAACACTGAAGCTTTCTTT,CASSTLPGLNTEAFF
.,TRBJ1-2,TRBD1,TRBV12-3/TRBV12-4,TGTGCCAGCCGTGAAACAGGGGTTATGAGCGGCTACACCTTC,CASRETGVMSGYTF
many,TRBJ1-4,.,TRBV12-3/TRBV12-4,TGTGCCAGCAGTTTAGAAGTGGAAAAACTGTTTTTT,CASSLEVEKLFF
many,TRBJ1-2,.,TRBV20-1,TGCAGTGCTAGGCGAGGAATGGGCTACACCTTC,CSARRGMGYTF
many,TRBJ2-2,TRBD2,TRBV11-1,TGTGCCAGCAGCCGGACGCTGAGCGGGGGGGCTCGCACCGGGGAGCTGTTTTTT,CASSRTLSGGARTGELFF
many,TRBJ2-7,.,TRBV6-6,TGTGCCAGCAGTTACTCGTCTAGGAGCACCCCCTCCTACGAGCAGTACTTC,CASSYSSRSTPSYEQYF
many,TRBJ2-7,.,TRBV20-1,TGCAGTGCTCCCTTAGCGGAGAGCTCCTACGAGCAGTACTTC,CSAPLAESSYEQYF
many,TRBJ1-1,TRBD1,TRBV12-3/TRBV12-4,TGTGCCAGCAGTTGGGGACAGGAGAACACTGAAGCTTTCTTT,CASSWGQENTEAFF
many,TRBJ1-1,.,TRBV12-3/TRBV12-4,TGTGCCAGCAGTTCTCGGACGGTCAACATGAACACTGAAGCTTTCTTT,CASSSRTVNMNTEAFF
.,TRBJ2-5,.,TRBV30,TGTGCCAGGGGTCGGGGTGAGACCCAGTACTTC,CARGRGETQYF
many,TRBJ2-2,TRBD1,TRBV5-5,TGTGCCAGCAGACGACAGGGGGAGAACACCGGGGAGCTGTTTTTT,CASRRQGENTGELFF
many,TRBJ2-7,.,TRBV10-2,TGCGCCAGCACCGGACAGGAGGGCTACGAGCAGTACTTC,CASTGQEGYEQYF
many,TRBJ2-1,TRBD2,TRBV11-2,TGTGCCAGCAGCTTCGGACTAGCCAATGAGCAGTTCTTC,CASSFGLANEQFF
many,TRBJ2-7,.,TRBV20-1,TGCAGTGCTAGTCATACAGCACGCTACGAGCAGTACTTC,CSASHTARYEQYF
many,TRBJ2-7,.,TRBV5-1,TGCGCCAGCAGTCTACTAACAAACGGCCCTTACGAGCAGTACTTC,CASSLLTNGPYEQYF
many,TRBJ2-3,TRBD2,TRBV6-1,TGTGCCAGCAGTAAGACTAGCGGGGTGACAGATACGCAGTATTTT,CASSKTSGVTDTQYF
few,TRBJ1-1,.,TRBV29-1,TGCAGCGTTGAAGACAGGCGTTTTCGGGACACTGAAGCTTTCTTT,CSVEDRRFRDTEAFF
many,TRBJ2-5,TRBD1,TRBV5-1,TGCGCCAGCAGCTTGGGGCAGGGGGCAGAGACCCAGTACTTC,CASSLGQGAETQYF
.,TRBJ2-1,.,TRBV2,TGTGCCAGCAGTGAAGTGGTCAATGAGCAGTTCTTC,CASSEVVNEQFF
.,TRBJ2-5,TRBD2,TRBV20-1,TGCAGTGCTAGAAATTCTACGGGACTAGCGAGGGAGACCCAGTACTTC,CSARNSTGLARETQYF
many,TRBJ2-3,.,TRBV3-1,TGTGCCAGCAGCCAAGATATCGTCTTCCAGGGTGGTACGCAGTATTTT,CASSQDIVFQGGTQYF